The 19 T cell receptor beta chains in this list originate from one sample, sequenced in a study of T cells in Graves' hyperthyroidism and ophthalmopathy. From RNA transcripts, TCR beta CDR3 regions were amplified. The primer set for the first-round RT-PCR of the TCR CDR3 was HTBI. TCRdb processed the multiplex PCR reads anew with MiXCR; each CDR3 protein has one entry. The sample includes about 530,000 distinct CDR3 sequences, approximately 17% of them seen just once. Material: blood. The receptors here all came from a woman aged 18-29 years with Graves' ophthalmopathy.

The V call is TRBV27, the J call TRBJ1-1; no definite D call. CDR3 length: 14 residues. Germline V gene sequence: CDR1 MNHEY, CDR2 SMNVEV (reference sequence). The V end lost 3 bases, the J end lost 3 bases, and 11 bases lay between the germline ends. As DNA, the CDR3 is TGTGCCAGCAGTTTTCTTCCCCGGGACACTGAAGCTTTCTTT. This sequence encodes CASSFLPRDTEAFF.

This clonotype was observed a few times. The CDR3 sequence is CASSLAAASTDTQYF. The CDR3 DNA follows: TGCGCCAGCAGCTTGGCAGCGGCGAGCACAGATACGCAGTATTTT. The chain employs TRBV5-1 and TRBJ2-3, with D perhaps TRBD2 (5 bases). The CDR3 is made up of 15 amino acids. Deletions cut 0 bases from V and 0 bases from J, with 8 bases between. Germline CDR1 is SGHRS and CDR2 is YFSETQ. The full variable domain, with the rest looked up from reference TRBV5-1 and TRBJ2-3, is KAGVTQTPRYLIKTRGQQVTLSCSPISGHRSVSWYQQTPGQGLQFLFEYFSETQRNKGNFPGRFSGRQFSNSRSEMNVSTLELGDSALYLCASSLAAASTDTQYFGPGTRLTVL.

As concerns this clonotype: A much larger clone lies a single base off, so this may be a read error. The chain recombines TRBV6-1 with TRBJ1-1; D remains ambiguous. CDR1 is MNHNS and CDR2 is SASEGT in the germline V gene. The CDR3 loop spans 11 amino acids. CDR3 residues: CASSEPLRALF. CDR3 coding DNA: TGTGCCAGCAGTGAACCACTCCGAGCTCTCTTT.

This clonotype was seen only a few times. The chain couples TRBV28 to TRBJ1-1, with 8 bases matching TRBD1. Germline lookup yields CDR1 MDHEN and CDR2 SYDVKM. V dropped 6 bases and J dropped 6; count of bases not matched to a gene: 6. The CDR3 consists of 13 residues. In nucleotides, the CDR3 is TGTGCCAGCAGCCGCCAGACAGGGGCTGAAGCTTTCTTT. Translated: CASSRQTGAEAFF.

The table lists this clonotype with a few counts. The chain has TRBV29-1 and TRBJ2-7, with D possibly being TRBD1 (7 bases). The V and J ends lost 4 bases and 6 bases respectively, with 10 bases between them. The germline V gene has CDR1 SQVTM and CDR2 ANQGSEA. CDR3 length: 11 amino acids. This CDR3 is CSVGGDSEQYF. The CDR3 nucleotides are TGCAGCGTTGGGGGGGACAGCGAGCAGTACTTC.

This clonotype has ten or more counts. The chain uses TRBV30 and TRBJ1-2; D remains unclear. The CDR3 consists of 14 residues. Germline loops: CDR1 GTSNPN, CDR2 SVGIG (reference sequence). The V gene lost 0 bases and the J gene lost 1 base, with 9 bases spanning the gap. The CDR3 sequence is CAWSVEEINYGYTF. For the CDR3, the DNA is TGTGCCTGGAGTGTGGAGGAGATTAACTATGGCTACACCTTC.

Many counts were recorded for this clonotype. The chain employs TRBV27 and TRBJ2-7, with 9 nucleotides matching TRBD2. Germline V gives CDR1 MNHEY, CDR2 SMNVEV (reference sequence). V shed 4 bases and J 7 bases; nucleotides not matched to a gene: 5. The CDR3 is made up of 13 amino acids. The CDR3 here is CASSSVAGVEQYF. The CDR3 region has the DNA TGTGCCAGCAGTTCAGTAGCGGGGGTTGAGCAGTACTTC.

The chain combines TRBV24-1 with TRBJ2-1; D is possibly TRBD2 (6 bases). Per germline, CDR1 KGHDR and CDR2 SFDVKD. Trimming shortened V by 4 bases and J by 0 bases, and 9 bases separated the two germline ends. The CDR3 runs 15 residues. CDR3 loop: CATSDPGGSYNEQFF. CDR3 bases: TGTGCCACCAGTGACCCCGGGGGCTCCTACAATGAGCAGTTCTTC.

V usage is TRBV12-3 or TRBV12-4 and J usage is TRBJ2-7, with 8 positions matching TRBD1. V lost 5 bases, J lost 4 bases, and 4 bases stayed unmatched. The CDR3 runs to 13 residues. CDR3: CASSRTGFYEQYF. The CDR3 bases are TGTGCCAGCAGTAGGACAGGGTTTTACGAGCAGTACTTC.

This clonotype was recorded many times. V usage is TRBV2 and J usage is TRBJ1-4; the D is unclear. CDR1 SNHLY and CDR2 FYNNEI come from the germline V gene. This CDR3 contains 11 residues. V lost 3 bases to trimming and J lost 6 bases, with 2 bases between them. The CDR3 loop reads CASSDYEKLFF. The CDR3 coding sequence is TGTGCCAGCAGTGACTATGAAAAACTGTTTTTT.

This chain links TRBV27 with TRBJ1-5, with a weak D call TRBD1 (5 bases). The CDR3 has 14 amino acids. With 5 bases removed from V and 4 bases from J, the gap between germline ends came to 12 bases. Germline values: CDR1 MNHEY, CDR2 SMNVEV (reference sequence). In DNA, the CDR3 is TGTGCCAGCAGTCTCCAACAGGAAAATCAGCCCCAGCATTTT. Amino acids: CASSLQQENQPQHF.

This clonotype was picked up a small number of times. The rearrangement joins TRBV6-6 to TRBJ1-6; 7 bases map to TRBD1. This CDR3 is 17 amino acids long. V was pared by 2 bases and J by 0 bases, with 4 bases of the junction left unmatched. Per the germline V gene, CDR1 is MNHNY and CDR2 is SVGAGI (reference sequence). DNA of the CDR3: TGTGCCAGCAGTTACATGCAGGGGGACTCCTATAATTCACCCCTCCACTTT. It codes for CASSYMQGDSYNSPLHF.

This clonotype was seen repeatedly, ten times or more. The genes are TRBV7-8 and TRBJ2-7, with 7 positions matching TRBD1. CDR1 is SGHVS, CDR2 FQNEAQ, per germline. The V and J ends lost 1 base and 5 bases, in that order; junction bases with no gene match: 8. The CDR3 spans 15 residues. The CDR3 nucleotides read TGTGCCAGCAGCTTAGTAGGGGGCAAGTGGGACGAGCAGTACTTC. It yields the protein CASSLVGGKWDEQYF.

The sample holds many counts of this clonotype. The rearrangement uses TRBV11-2 and TRBJ2-3, with 7 bases lining up with TRBD2. CDR1 SGHAT and CDR2 FQNNGV come from the germline V gene. Trimming removed 3 bases from V and 2 bases from J; junction bases left unmatched: 8. The CDR3 totals 16 residues. The CDR3 region is CASSFEGLRDTDTQYF. CDR3 bases: TGTGCCAGCAGCTTTGAGGGACTAAGAGACACAGATACGCAGTATTTT.

This clonotype was found a few times. The chain carries TRBV9 and TRBJ2-1; D unclear. The CDR3 totals 13 residues. Trimming stripped 0 bases from V and 4 bases from J, with 5 bases between. Germline V lookup: CDR1 SGDLS, CDR2 YYNGEE. This CDR3 reads CASSVGDYNEQFF. In DNA, the CDR3 is TGTGCCAGCAGCGTAGGGGATTACAATGAGCAGTTCTTC.

This clonotype was seen many times. The genes are TRBV7-8 and TRBJ2-3; D gene unclear. CDR3 length: 14 residues. Trimming pared 5 bases from V and 2 bases from J, leaving 11 bases between. Germline values: CDR1 SGHVS, CDR2 FQNEAQ. In nucleotides, the CDR3 is TGTGCCAGCAGCCTTCGGCCCGTCACAGATACGCAGTATTTT. This gives the protein CASSLRPVTDTQYF.

In this sample, this clonotype turned up a few times. This chain connects TRBV7-2 to TRBJ2-1; 16 bases line up with TRBD2. V trimming: 6 bases; J trimming: 6 bases; junction bases outside the gene matches: 8. CDR1 and CDR2 (germline): SGHTA, FQGNSA. The CDR3 totals 17 residues. CDR3 loop: CASSLGLAGGPANEQFF. Here the CDR3 DNA reads TGTGCCAGCAGTCTGGGACTAGCGGGAGGGCCGGCCAATGAGCAGTTCTTC.

The sample holds many counts of this clonotype. The V gene is TRBV12-3 or TRBV12-4, the J gene TRBJ1-5; 8 nucleotides agree with TRBD1. Trimming cost V 3 bases and J 2 bases; bases outside gene matches: 3. This CDR3 has 15 residues. The CDR3 protein is CASSFSGQGNQPQHF. As DNA, the CDR3 is TGTGCCAGCAGTTTTTCGGGACAGGGCAATCAGCCCCAGCATTTT.

The chain links TRBV29-1 to TRBJ1-1, with 9 bases lining up with TRBD1. The germline V gene has CDR1 SQVTM and CDR2 ANQGSEA. V dropped 7 bases and J dropped 7; count of bases not matched to a gene: 10. This CDR3 spans 13 amino acids. The CDR3 sequence: CSATTGGGIEAFF. The CDR3 nucleotides are TGCAGCGCCACAACAGGGGGCGGCATTGAAGCTTTCTTT.